A single sample gave rise to the 10 T cell receptor beta chains below, sequenced in a study of patients and donors after allogeneic stem cell transplantation. TCRdb reprocessed the RT-PCR reads with MiXCR, giving one entry per CDR3 protein. The data hold about 57,000 distinct CDR3 sequences, with 13% observed a single time. The sequenced material came from blood, either unsorted or a sorted T cell fraction (not recorded which). Receptors originate from a human donor who was either an allogeneic HSCT recipient or a stem cell or donor lymphocyte infusion donor (not recorded which). It is not recorded whose cells these are; they may come from a transplant donor.

This clonotype came up many times. DNA for the CDR3: TGCAGTGCTAGTACGCAGGCGGTCACTGAAGCTTTCTTT. Translating gives CSASTQAVTEAFF. The rearrangement links TRBV20-1 to TRBJ1-1; D is unclear. V was clipped by 3 bases and J by 4 bases, with 12 bases between them. CDR1 and CDR2 (germline): DFQATT, SNEGSKA (reference sequence). This CDR3 region has 13 residues.

This clonotype was counted between two and nine times. The chain is built from TRBV5-1 and TRBJ2-1, with TRBD2 matching 11 bases. Looked up from germline, CDR1 is SGHRS and CDR2 is YFSETQ. V shed 4 bases, J shed 4 bases, and the junction held 7 bases outside the gene matches. CDR3 size: 16 residues. The DNA of the CDR3 is TGCGCCAGCAGCCATACTAGCGGGGGTTTTTACAATGAGCAGTTCTTC. Amino acid sequence: CASSHTSGGFYNEQFF.

The table lists this clonotype with a few counts. The V and J genes are TRBV10-1 and TRBJ2-3; the match to TRBD2 covers 9 bases. The trim removed 0 bases at V and 9 bases at J, leaving 7 bases unmatched. Germline CDR1 reads WNHNN; CDR2 reads SYGVQD (reference sequence). The CDR3 is 15 amino acids. CDR3 nucleotides: TGCGCCAGCAGTGAGTCGGGGACTAGCTTTCGGACGCAGTATTTT. Translating it yields CASSESGTSFRTQYF.

In this sample, this clonotype turned up many times. This chain links TRBV30 with TRBJ2-1; no firm D call. Germline assignment: CDR1 GTSNPN and CDR2 SVGIG (reference sequence). Trimming cost V 3 bases and J 14 bases, with 11 bases left between them. The CDR3 totals 10 residues. CDR3 residues: CAWRETREFF. The CDR3 DNA reads as TGTGCCTGGAGAGAGACTCGGGAGTTCTTC.

This clonotype came up once. The chain uses TRBV7-9 and TRBJ2-1; possibly TRBD2 for D (6 bases). Germline V gives CDR1 SEHNR, CDR2 FQNEAQ (reference sequence). The CDR3 sequence is 12 residues long. V lost 1 base to trimming and J lost 9 bases, with 7 bases between them. For the CDR3, the DNA is TGTGCCAGCAGCTTAGATAGCGGTGAGCAGTTCTTC. It specifies CASSLDSGEQFF.

This clonotype came up many times. The chain couples TRBV3-1 to TRBJ1-1, with a possible D match to TRBD1 (5 bases). Germline CDR1 LGHDT, CDR2 YNNKEL (reference sequence). The CDR3 is made up of 11 amino acids. V was trimmed by 8 bases and J by 10 bases, leaving 14 bases between them. CDR3 sequence reads: CASGRGRRAFF. DNA of the CDR3: TGTGCCAGCGGGAGGGGACGGAGAGCTTTCTTT.

This clonotype came up a few times. The chain has TRBV5-6 and TRBJ1-2; no clear D gene. Germline-derived CDR1 and CDR2 are SGHDT and YYEEEE. The V end lost 0 bases, the J end lost 3 bases, and 12 bases lay between the germline ends. This CDR3 contains 15 residues. CDR3 nucleotide sequence: TGTGCCAGCAGCTTGGCCGGGGTAGCGGACTATGGCTACACCTTC. This gives the protein CASSLAGVADYGYTF.

Many counts were recorded for this clonotype. V usage is TRBV3-1 and J usage is TRBJ2-5, with 8 nucleotides matching TRBD2. Germline V gene data show CDR1 as LGHDT and CDR2 as YNNKEL (reference sequence). The trim removed 5 bases at V and 2 bases at J, leaving 7 bases unmatched. This CDR3 region has 15 residues. The CDR3 reads CASSDGGRFQETQYF. The CDR3 DNA reads as TGTGCCAGCAGCGATGGCGGGAGGTTTCAAGAGACCCAGTACTTC.

This clonotype was seen a few times. The V gene is TRBV30, the J gene TRBJ2-5; TRBD1 or TRBD2 may be the D gene (5 bases each). Germline V gene sequence: CDR1 GTSNPN, CDR2 SVGIG (reference sequence). V was shortened by 3 bases and J by 5 bases, with 16 bases between the two germline ends. The CDR3 extends over 14 amino acids. In nucleotides, the CDR3 is TGTGCCTGGAGAGCCGGGACGGGCACTGAGACCCAGTACTTC. Its translation is CAWRAGTGTETQYF.

This clonotype showed up just a few times. The genes are TRBV10-3 and TRBJ2-7; TRBD1 aligns across 8 bases. Germline V lookup: CDR1 ENHRY, CDR2 SYGVKD. Losses at the gene ends were 6 bases for V and 2 bases for J; bases not matched to a gene: 6. The CDR3 is 14 residues long. CDR3 amino acids: CAIREGQDPYEQYF. The CDR3 bases are TGTGCCATCAGGGAGGGACAGGACCCCTACGAGCAGTACTTC.